The present entry profiles one TCR beta chain with its context. Its target antigen remains unknown. No base qualities exist here, and no much larger clone lies one base off it. The cohort comprised 670 or so healthy bone marrow donors. At the time of sampling, all cohort members were nominally healthy, though unrecorded immune exposures were likely present. The donor tested CMV seropositive, placing the donor among the 250 to 350 seropositive members of the cohort. Every donor gave a peripheral blood sample, and the peripheral blood mononuclear cells from that sample were used for TCR beta sequencing. The Qiagen DNeasy Blood Extraction Kit was used to extract genomic DNA from the blood cell samples. The record originates from a study of cytomegalovirus exposure and HLA in healthy donors (dated by TCRdb to about 2017). Study-wide context: An earlier analysis of roughly 500 of the donors reported approximately 270 Gb of sequence data and some 120 million unique TCR beta sequences from 150 million to 200 million T cells. About 330 gigabases of sequencing data and around 88 million unique TCR sequences made up an early release that covered some 640 HLA-typed donors. The genetic ancestry cluster associated with self-reported Caucasian donors included around four fifths of the 300 to 400 genotyped donors. The aim of the study was to test whether cataloging public T cell receptors could identify signatures of past pathogen exposure. The study profiled the T cell repertoires of around 700 subjects by immunosequencing and related them to cytomegalovirus serostatus. Along with the roughly 610-subject first cohort, a separate validation cohort of over a hundred different subjects was used. To predict cytomegalovirus infection status, the study combined high-throughput TCR immunosequencing, statistical association of individual TCRs with disease status, and machine learning. In a later analysis, previously published TCR beta repertoires from 666 donors were re-analyzed and high-resolution HLA genotyping was added so that TCR occurrence patterns could be studied. The later analysis used no new phenotypic data to find candidate immune exposures, relying instead on TCR beta sequences and their occurrence across donors. An earlier analysis of roughly 600 of the donors used high-throughput TCR beta sequencing to judge whether each TCR beta V gene segment behaved as functional or pseudogenic. Donor age, sex, ethnicity and CMV serostatus were compiled together with the repertoire data. In a later genetic analysis, genome-wide SNP genotypes for about 65% of the roughly 670 donors were used, and that subset was treated as a discovery cohort. All discovery cohort repertoires had been generated using a single sequencing platform. HLA typing covered class I and class II loci at four-digit resolution. The number of typed donors differed by locus: roughly 620-640 for A, B, C, DRB1 and DQB1; approximately 530 for DQA1; approximately 600 for DPA1; and 400 to 480 for DPB1. A few DR-DQ haplotypes were treated as single units for association and clustering because of strong linkage in the cohort. Across around 400 genotyped donors of the cohort, an average of about 240,000 unique TCR beta nucleotide sequences per donor were sequenced, and roughly 18% of those sequences were non-productive.

Paper-wide results and their limitations: Assigning TCR associations to individual alleles was difficult when HLA alleles, especially DR and DQ, strongly co-occurred. The study gave a list of over 150 TCR beta chains associated with cytomegalovirus. Linkage disequilibrium might explain the correlated functional status among segregating V segments, but an unknown experimental factor could not be excluded. At a false discovery rate of 0.05, a later analysis linked approximately 18,000 TCR beta sequences to specific HLA alleles. Because HLA typing was missing for some donors at each locus, association tests included only the typed subset. Only TCR beta chains were sequenced in this cohort, and the absence of alpha or paired-chain data limited detectable features. About 17 rarely observed V segments, including chromosome 9 orphons, were excluded from the earlier analysis of approximately 500 of the donors because counts were too low. While some public TCRs were present in many individuals, most TCR sequences turned up only very rarely across donors. Several of the top co-occurrence clusters appeared to be linked to parvovirus B19, influenza, CMV and Epstein-Barr virus, according to a later analysis. In both the original and validation cohorts, the classifier was reported to diagnose cytomegalovirus status with high specificity and sensitivity. Compared with the roughly 670-donor mean, donors in an Asian-associated ancestry cluster had fewer N-insertions in productive TCRs, according to a later genetic analysis. V-gene and J-gene trimming of TCR beta chains was associated with a missense DCLRE1C variant in a later genetic analysis, and the association was replicated in an independent cohort. Sequencing depth was assumed to be roughly uniform across donors in the presence/absence analyses, though that assumption may not hold. According to a later analysis, TCR association rates differed among HLA loci, with DRB1 alleles showing the most associated TCRs and HLA-C alleles showing the fewest. In vitro tests confirmed that a few of the cytomegalovirus-associated TCR beta chains recognize cytomegalovirus antigens. According to a later analysis, most CMV-associated TCR beta chains appeared to be HLA-restricted, and the HLA associations seemed to be driven largely by CMV exposure. In an earlier analysis of approximately 600 of the donors, most TCR beta V segments were observed in productive rearrangements about 87% or about 30% of the time, broadly matching IMGT annotations. In a later analysis, HLA-associated TCR beta chains showed more clonal expansion and lower generation probabilities than non-associated chains that were equally common. The sequencing pipeline was judged likely to have produced a cluster of highly shared sequence variants as a technical artifact. The only immune exposure information available for the cohort was CMV serostatus. The authors suggested that the approach could potentially be extended to other disease states and immunological phenotypes. A further reported finding was that TCR beta sequences accurately predicted the HLA-A and HLA-B alleles for most subjects in the first cohort. The 87-base-pair reads could not distinguish some IMGT-functional V segments, including TRBV6-2 and TRBV6-3, so those segments were excluded.

Libraries were prepared through the immunoSEQ multiplex PCR assay. The multiplex PCR relied on a mix of 60 forward primers for TCR Vbeta segments and 13 reverse primers for TCR Jbeta segments. Amplification of the CDR3 region of rearranged TCR beta genes was performed with a multiplex PCR assay on genomic DNA. The Illumina HiSeq System was used to sequence the amplified TCR beta libraries as 87-base-pair reads. On the study's bioinformatics: A later analysis tallied 75 million to 95 million unique TCR beta chains across the 666 repertoires, and around 9.9 million of those chains were shared by two or more donors. Raw reads were error-corrected and collapsed into unique sequences with a nearest-neighbor algorithm that merged closely related sequences to remove PCR and sequencing errors. Alignment of CDR3 sequences to IMGT reference sequences was used to assign V, D and J gene segments. Each retained sequence needed at least a six-nucleotide match to both a V gene segment and a J gene segment. A rearrangement counted as productive if the CDR3 had no stop codons and remained in frame with V and J, and every other rearrangement counted as non-productive. Following IMGT convention, CDR3 was defined as the stretch from the second conserved V-encoded cysteine up to the conserved J-encoded phenylalanine. The earlier analysis of about 570 of the donors excluded any sequence lacking an unambiguous match to a single V gene segment. An earlier analysis of several hundred of the donors called V segments functional above 56.7% productive rearrangements and segregating when the between-donor standard deviation exceeded 5%. A statistical classification framework was developed to diagnose cytomegalovirus status using the catalog of TCR beta chain sequences. A later analysis assigned V and J genes by comparing TCR nucleotide sequences with IMGT/GENE-DB human TR gene sequences. In a later analysis, CDR3 sequences and most-parsimonious VDJ recombination scenarios were assigned using the TCRdist pipeline. A later analysis defined each TCR beta chain by its CDR3 amino acid sequence plus V-gene family, and excluded reads lacking a unique V-gene family. A later analysis removed 550 to 700 highly shared, low-generation-probability nucleotide sequences to deal with suspected cross-contamination and a sequencing artifact. In a later analysis, a clonal expansion index for each public chain was calculated from normalized within-repertoire ranks of inferred template counts. In a later analysis, generation probabilities were computed with a VDJ recombination model fitted to out-of-frame rearrangements, and the resulting probabilities were checked against IGoR. In a later analysis, hypergeometric tests were used to score TCR-TCR, TCR-HLA and TCR-CMV co-occurrence, with a repertoire-size bias correction applied to TCR pairs. To estimate false discovery rates, a later analysis permuted the HLA or CMV assignments 20 times. A later analysis grouped co-occurring TCRs with DBSCAN, adding TCRdist sequence similarity when clustering within HLA-allele-positive subsets. For co-occurrence clustering, repertoires with fewer than 30,000 or more than 120,000 public chains were excluded, along with roughly five repertoires with anomalous nucleotide sharing. TCRdb obtained this table from immuneACCESS and retained in-frame rearrangements with V and J assigned. These tables miss some clones; where compared with another copy, unresolved V genes account for less than half of the shortfall, and the remainder is unexplained. V and J calls and clone size are as listed in that table; D and trimming were resolved from the DNA. For this sample there are more than 110,000 clones; about 80% appear just once. The ten largest account for 1% to 1.5% of the sample.

Reading the germline V gene (reference sequence) gives CDR1 PRHDT and CDR2 FYEKMQ. At the junction V is shortened by 5 bases and J by 0 bases, with 3 bases in between. The CDR3 spans 12 residues, from the cysteine through the phenylalanine. CDR3 DNA is the only sequence kept; it has 36 bases, read in frame from the first base. Sequenced input: PBMCs. The chain is encoded by TRBV13 joined to TRBJ2-3; the D gene is unclear. The sequence derives from a male donor in good health and CMV-seropositive. At the DNA level, the sequence is TGTGCCAGCAGCCTTAGCACAGATACGCAGTATTTT. The translation is CASSLSTDTQYF.